The present T cell receptor (beta chain) was sequenced within a study of response to subunit inactivated influenza vaccine. From the RT-PCR reads, TCRdb called clonotypes with MiXCR, one entry per CDR3 protein. The table lists roughly 290,000 distinct CDR3 sequences, around a fifth of them singletons, with roughly 10% in the top ten. Study-level points and caveats: With each seasonal influenza vaccination, the authors suggested, few new T cells are recruited.

There are a few counts of this clonotype. Its antigen is unknown. The CDR3 contains 15 residues. Germline V gene sequence: CDR1 SGHRS, CDR2 YFSETQ. Trimming removed 4 bases at V and 7 bases at J, with 19 bases between. Sequencing used PBMCs from blood, obtained about 20 months after vaccination. The clonotype comes from a man aged 50 to 75 who received an inactivated influenza vaccine. The chain uses TRBV5-1 and TRBJ2-3, with D perhaps given as TRBD1 or TRBD2 (6 bases each). The CDR3 loop reads CASSDRDRGHHTQYF. CDR3 in DNA: TGCGCCAGCAGCGACCGGGACCGGGGGCACCATACGCAGTATTTT.